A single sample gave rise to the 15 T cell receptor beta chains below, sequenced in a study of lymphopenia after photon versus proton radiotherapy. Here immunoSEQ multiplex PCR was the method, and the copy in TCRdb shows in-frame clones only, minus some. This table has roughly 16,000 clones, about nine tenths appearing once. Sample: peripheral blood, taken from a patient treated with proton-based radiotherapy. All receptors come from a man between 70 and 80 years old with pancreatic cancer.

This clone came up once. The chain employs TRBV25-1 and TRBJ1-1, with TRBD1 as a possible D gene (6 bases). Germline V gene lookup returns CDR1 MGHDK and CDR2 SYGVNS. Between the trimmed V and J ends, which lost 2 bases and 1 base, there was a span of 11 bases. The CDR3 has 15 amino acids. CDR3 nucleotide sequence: TGTGCCAGCAGTGAACGAGGCAGGGGGAACACTGAAGCTTTCTTT. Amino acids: CASSERGRGNTEAFF.

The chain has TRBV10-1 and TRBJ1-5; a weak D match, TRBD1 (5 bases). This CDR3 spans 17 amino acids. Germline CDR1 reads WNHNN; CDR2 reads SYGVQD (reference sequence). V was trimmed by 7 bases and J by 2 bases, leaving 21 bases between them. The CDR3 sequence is CASTPEQVRAGNQPQHF. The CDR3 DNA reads TGCGCCAGCACCCCCGAACAGGTCAGGGCGGGCAATCAGCCCCAGCATTTT.

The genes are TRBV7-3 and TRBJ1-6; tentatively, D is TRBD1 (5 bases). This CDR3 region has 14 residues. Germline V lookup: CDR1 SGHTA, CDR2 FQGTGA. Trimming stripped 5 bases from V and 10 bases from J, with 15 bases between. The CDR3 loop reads CASSAAGRGSPLHF. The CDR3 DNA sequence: TGTGCCAGCAGCGCCGCAGGGAGAGGGTCACCCCTCCACTTT.

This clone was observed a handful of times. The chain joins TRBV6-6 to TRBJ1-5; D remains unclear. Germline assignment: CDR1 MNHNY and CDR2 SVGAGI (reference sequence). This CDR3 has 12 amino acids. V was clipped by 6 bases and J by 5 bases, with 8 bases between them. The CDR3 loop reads CASSGPDQPQHF. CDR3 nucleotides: TGTGCCAGCAGCGGACCGGATCAGCCCCAGCATTTT.

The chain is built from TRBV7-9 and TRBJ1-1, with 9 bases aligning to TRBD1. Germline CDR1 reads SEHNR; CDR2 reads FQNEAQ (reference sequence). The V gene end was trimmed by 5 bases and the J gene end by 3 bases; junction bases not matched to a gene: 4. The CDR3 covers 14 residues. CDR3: CASSPRTGDTEAFF. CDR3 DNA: TGTGCCAGCAGCCCTCGGACAGGGGACACTGAAGCTTTCTTT.

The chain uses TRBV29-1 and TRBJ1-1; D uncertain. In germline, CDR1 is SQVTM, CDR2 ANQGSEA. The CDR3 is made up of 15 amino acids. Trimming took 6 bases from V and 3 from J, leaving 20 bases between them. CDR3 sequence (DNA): TGCAGCGTGAGGCCACACGGAGGTCGGGACACTGAAGCTTTCTTT. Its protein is CSVRPHGGRDTEAFF. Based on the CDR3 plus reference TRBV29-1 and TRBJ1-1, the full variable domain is SAVISQKPSRDICQRGTSLTIQCQVDSQVTMMFWYRQQPGQSLTLIATANQGSEATYESGFVIDKFPISRPNLTFSTLTVSNMSPEDSSIYLCSVRPHGGRDTEAFFGQGTRLTVV.

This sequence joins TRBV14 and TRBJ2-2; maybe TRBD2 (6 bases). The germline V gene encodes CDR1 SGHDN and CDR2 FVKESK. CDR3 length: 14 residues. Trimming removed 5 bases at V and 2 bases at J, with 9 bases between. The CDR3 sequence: CASSWDFNTGELFF. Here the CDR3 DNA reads TGTGCCAGCAGCTGGGACTTTAACACCGGGGAGCTGTTTTTT.

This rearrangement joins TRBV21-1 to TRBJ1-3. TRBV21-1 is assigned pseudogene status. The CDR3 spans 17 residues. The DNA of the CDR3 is TGTGCCAGCAGCAAAGGGGCGGATCGGCTTTTTGGAAGCACCATATATTTT. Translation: CASSKGADRLFGSTIYF.

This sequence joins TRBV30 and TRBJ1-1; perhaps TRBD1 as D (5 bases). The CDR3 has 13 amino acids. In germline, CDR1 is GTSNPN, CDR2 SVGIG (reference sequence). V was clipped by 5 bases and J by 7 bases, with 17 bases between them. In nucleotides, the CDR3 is TGTGCCTGGTATCCGGGACTTAGAGATGAAGCTTTCTTT. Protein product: CAWYPGLRDEAFF.

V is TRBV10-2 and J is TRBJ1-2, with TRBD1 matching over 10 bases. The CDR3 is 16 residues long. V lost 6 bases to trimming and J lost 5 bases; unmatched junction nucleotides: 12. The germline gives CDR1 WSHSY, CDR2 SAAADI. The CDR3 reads CASSKEIRQGAYGYTF. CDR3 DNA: TGCGCCAGCAGCAAAGAGATCAGACAGGGGGCTTATGGCTACACCTTC.

CDR3 bases: TGTGCCAGCTCACCAAACTCAAACTCGGGTAGAAAGGTCGACGAGCAGTACTTC. As protein: CASSPNSNSGRKVDEQYF. This chain connects TRBV18 to TRBJ2-7; D is uncertain. The CDR3 is made up of 18 amino acids. CDR1 and CDR2 (germline): KGHSH, LQKENI. Trimming removed 2 bases from V and 5 bases from J, with 25 bases in between. Full variable domain (outside the CDR3, taken from reference TRBV18 and TRBJ2-7): NAGVMQNPRHLVRRRGQEARLRCSPMKGHSHVYWYRQLPEEGLKFMVYLQKENIIDESGMPKERFSAEFPKEGPSILRIQQVVRGDSAAYFCASSPNSNSGRKVDEQYFGPGTRLTVT.

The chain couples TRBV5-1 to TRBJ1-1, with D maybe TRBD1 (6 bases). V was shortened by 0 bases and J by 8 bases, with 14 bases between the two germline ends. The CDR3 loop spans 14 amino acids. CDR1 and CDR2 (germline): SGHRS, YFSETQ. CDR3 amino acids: CASSLDRAEEEAFF. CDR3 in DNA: TGCGCCAGCAGCTTGGACAGGGCGGAAGAGGAAGCTTTCTTT.

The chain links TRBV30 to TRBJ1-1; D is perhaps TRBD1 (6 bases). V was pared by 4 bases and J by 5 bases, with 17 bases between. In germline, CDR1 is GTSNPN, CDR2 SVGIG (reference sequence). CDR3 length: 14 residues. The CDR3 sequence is CAWNIQGRGTEAFF. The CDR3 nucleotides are TGTGCCTGGAATATACAGGGAAGAGGAACTGAAGCTTTCTTT.

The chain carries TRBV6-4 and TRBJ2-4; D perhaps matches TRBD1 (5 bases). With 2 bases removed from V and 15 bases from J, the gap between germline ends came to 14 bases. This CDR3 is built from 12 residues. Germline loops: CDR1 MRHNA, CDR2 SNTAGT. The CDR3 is CASSDTPRVRYF. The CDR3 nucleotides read TGTGCCAGCAGTGACACCCCCAGGGTAAGGTACTTC.

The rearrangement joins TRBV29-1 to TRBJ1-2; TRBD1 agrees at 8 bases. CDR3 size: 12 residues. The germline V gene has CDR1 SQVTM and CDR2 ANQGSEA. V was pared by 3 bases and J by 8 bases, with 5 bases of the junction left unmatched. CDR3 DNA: TGCAGCGTTGAGGGACAGGCCTTCGGCTACACCTTC. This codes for CSVEGQAFGYTF.